This T cell receptor (beta chain) was identified in a study of blood T cells in healthy people across ages. Germline CDR1 DFQATT, CDR2 SNEGSKA (reference sequence). Trimming cost V 3 bases and J 9 bases; bases outside gene matches: 6. CDR3 length: 13 amino acids. This clonotype was counted at least ten times. Together with a sample-barcoded 5' primer, a J-beta primer mix was included in a second PCR lasting about 6 to 11 cycles. Every cDNA molecule bore a tag from a template-switch adaptor containing 12 random nucleotides. Each of the samples gave a minimum of 2.5 million paired-end reads that contained CDR3. TCRdb independently ran MiXCR on the 5' RACE reads; one entry per CDR3 protein. This sample yields 600,000 to 800,000 distinct CDR3 sequences, of which over 20% are seen a single time; 3.5% to 4% belongs to the top ten.

J is TRBJ2-1 and V is TRBV20-1; TRBD2 aligns across 9 bases. This receptor was obtained from a man between 65 and 85 years old in good health. Sequencing was done on a sample of blood. CDR3: CSASDSGSSEQFF. The CDR3 nucleotides are TGCAGTGCTAGTGATAGCGGGAGCAGTGAGCAGTTCTTC.